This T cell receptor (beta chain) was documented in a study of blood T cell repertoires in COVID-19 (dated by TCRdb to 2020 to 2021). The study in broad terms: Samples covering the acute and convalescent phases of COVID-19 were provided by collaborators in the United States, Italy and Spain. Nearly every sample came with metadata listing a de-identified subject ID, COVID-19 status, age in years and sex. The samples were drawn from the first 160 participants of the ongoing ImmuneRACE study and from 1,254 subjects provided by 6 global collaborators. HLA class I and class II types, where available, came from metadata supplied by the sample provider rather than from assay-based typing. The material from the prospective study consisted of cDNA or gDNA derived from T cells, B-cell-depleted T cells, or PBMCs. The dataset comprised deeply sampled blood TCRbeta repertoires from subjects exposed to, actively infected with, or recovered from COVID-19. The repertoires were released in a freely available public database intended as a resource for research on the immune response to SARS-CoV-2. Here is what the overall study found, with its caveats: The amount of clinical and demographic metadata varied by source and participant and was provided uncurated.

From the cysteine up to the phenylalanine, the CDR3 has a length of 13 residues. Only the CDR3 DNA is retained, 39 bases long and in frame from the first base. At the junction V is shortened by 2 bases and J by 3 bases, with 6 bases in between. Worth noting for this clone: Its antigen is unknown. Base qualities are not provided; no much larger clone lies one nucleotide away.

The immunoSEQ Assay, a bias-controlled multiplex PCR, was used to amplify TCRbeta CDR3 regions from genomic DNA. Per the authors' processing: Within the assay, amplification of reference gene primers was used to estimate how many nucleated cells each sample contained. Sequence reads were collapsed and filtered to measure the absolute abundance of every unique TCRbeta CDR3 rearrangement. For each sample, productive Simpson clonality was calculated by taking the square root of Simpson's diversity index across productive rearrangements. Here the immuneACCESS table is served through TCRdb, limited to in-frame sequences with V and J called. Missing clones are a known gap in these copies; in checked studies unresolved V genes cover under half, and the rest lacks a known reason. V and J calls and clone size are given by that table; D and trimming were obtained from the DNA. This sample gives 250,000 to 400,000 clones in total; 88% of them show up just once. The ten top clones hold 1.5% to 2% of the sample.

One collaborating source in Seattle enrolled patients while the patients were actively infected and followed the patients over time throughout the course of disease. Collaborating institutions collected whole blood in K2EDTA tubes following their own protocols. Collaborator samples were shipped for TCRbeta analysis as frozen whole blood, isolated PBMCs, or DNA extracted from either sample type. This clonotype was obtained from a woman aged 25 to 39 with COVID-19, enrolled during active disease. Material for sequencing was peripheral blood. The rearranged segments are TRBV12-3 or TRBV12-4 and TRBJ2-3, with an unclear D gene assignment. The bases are TGTGCCAGCAGTTTAACTCTAACAGATACGCAGTATTTT. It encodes CASSLTLTDTQYF.